The following is a T cell receptor (beta chain) sequence with its context. The protocol was immunoSEQ multiplex PCR, while the TCRdb copy is restricted to in-frame clones and leaves out a portion. The table records about 180,000 clones, 85% to 90% of them present only once. This sample was included in a study of blood T cell repertoires in COVID-19. The length of the CDR3 is 15 residues. V lost 0 bases, J lost 2 bases, and 5 bases stayed unmatched. Germline-derived CDR1 and CDR2 are GTSNPN and SVGIG (reference sequence). Individuals drawn from under 30 US areas were about 18 to 90 years old. Material for sequencing was PBMCs or T cells enriched from blood (not recorded which). The J gene is TRBJ2-3, the V gene TRBV30, with 7 bases aligning to TRBD2. This clonotype originated in a woman between 40 and 55 years old with acute COVID-19. The DNA of the CDR3 is TGTGCCTGGAGTGTATTGGCGGGAGTCACAGATACGCAGTATTTT. Translating gives CAWSVLAGVTDTQYF.